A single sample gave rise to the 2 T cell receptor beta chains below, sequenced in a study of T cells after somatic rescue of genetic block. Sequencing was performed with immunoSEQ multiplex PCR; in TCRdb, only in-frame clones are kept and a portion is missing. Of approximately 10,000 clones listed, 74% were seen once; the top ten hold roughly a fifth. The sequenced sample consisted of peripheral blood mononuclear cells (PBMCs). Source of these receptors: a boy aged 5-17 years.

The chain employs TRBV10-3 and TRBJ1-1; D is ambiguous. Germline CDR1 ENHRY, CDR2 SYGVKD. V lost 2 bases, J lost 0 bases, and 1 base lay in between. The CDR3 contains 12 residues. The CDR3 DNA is TGTGCCATCAGTGAGGTGAACACTGAAGCTTTCTTT. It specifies CAISEVNTEAFF.

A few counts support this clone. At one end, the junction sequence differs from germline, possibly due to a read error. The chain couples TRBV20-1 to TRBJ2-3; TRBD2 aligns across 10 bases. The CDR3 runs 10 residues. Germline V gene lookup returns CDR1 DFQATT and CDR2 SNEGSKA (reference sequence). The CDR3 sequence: CSARGGTSDF. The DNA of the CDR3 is TGCAGTGCTAGAGGGGGGACTAGCGATTTT.